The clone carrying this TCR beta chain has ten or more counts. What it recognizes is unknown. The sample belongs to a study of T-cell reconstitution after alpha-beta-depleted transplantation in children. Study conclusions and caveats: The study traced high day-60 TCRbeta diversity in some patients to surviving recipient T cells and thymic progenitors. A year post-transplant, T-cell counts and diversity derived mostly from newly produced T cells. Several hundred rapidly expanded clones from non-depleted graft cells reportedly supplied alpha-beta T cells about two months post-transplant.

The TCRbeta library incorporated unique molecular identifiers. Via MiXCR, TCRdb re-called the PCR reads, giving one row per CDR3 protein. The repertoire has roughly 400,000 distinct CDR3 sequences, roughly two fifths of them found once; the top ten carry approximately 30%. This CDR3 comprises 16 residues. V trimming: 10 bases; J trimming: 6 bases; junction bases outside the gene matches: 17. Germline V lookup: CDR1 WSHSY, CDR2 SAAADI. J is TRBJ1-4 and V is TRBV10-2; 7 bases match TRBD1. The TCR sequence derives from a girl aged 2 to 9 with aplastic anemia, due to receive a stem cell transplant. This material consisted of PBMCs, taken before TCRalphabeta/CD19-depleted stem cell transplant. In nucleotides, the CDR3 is TGCGCCACACCCCAGGGGGTGATTAGGGGGGATGAAAAACTGTTTTTT. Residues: CATPQGVIRGDEKLFF.